This T cell receptor (beta chain) was captured in a study of blood T cell repertoires in COVID-19. Overall study: Acute and convalescent COVID-19 samples came from the United States, Italy and Spain. T cells, B-cell-depleted T cells, or PBMCs provided the cDNA or gDNA that served as material.

Under the authors' procedure: Estimation of nucleated cell counts relied on the amplification of reference gene primers. TCRdb's copy holds only in-frame clones and misses some; the assay was immunoSEQ multiplex PCR. V and J calls and clone size are copied from that table; D and trimming were computed from the DNA. The data contain about 83,000 clones, about nine tenths of them seen just once; the ten biggest clones take up roughly 3.1%. Germline loops: CDR1 MDHEN, CDR2 SYDVKM. The CDR3 has 13 amino acids. V shed 7 bases and J 8 bases; nucleotides not matched to a gene: 7. The rearrangement uses TRBV28 and TRBJ2-3; 9 bases match TRBD1. Sequenced sample: peripheral blood. This receptor was obtained from a woman in her forties or fifties with active or convalescent COVID-19. The CDR3 sequence: CASILQGASTQYF. The CDR3 DNA reads TGTGCCAGCATCCTACAGGGGGCTAGTACGCAGTATTTT.